The rows below give T cell receptor beta chains drawn from one sample of a study of blood T cell repertoires in COVID-19. The assay was immunoSEQ multiplex PCR, and TCRdb's table has in-frame clones only and misses some. The table has roughly 180,000 clones, 81% seen once. Sequenced input: PBMCs or T cells enriched from blood (not recorded which). The source of these receptors is a middle-aged woman with acute COVID-19. Each CDR3 is given with its conserved first and last residue. The order of the fields is clone size, J gene, D gene, V gene, CDR3 protein, CDR3 DNA. D genes are given only for firm matches. Clone size appears in some rows only: once, few, many, or a class for an expanded clone.

clone_size: -; j_call: TRBJ1-1; d_call: -; v_call: TRBV25-1; cdr3_aa: CASSESLQTNAEAFF; cdr3_nt: TGTGCCAGCAGTGAATCCCTACAGACGAACGCTGAAGCTTTCTTT
clone_size: -; j_call: TRBJ1-2; d_call: TRBD1; v_call: TRBV12-3/TRBV12-4; cdr3_aa: CASSPGGLGYTF; cdr3_nt: TGTGCCAGCAGTCCAGGGGGTTTAGGCTACACCTTC
clone_size: -; j_call: TRBJ2-2; d_call: -; v_call: TRBV19; cdr3_aa: CASSKNTGASTGELFF; cdr3_nt: TGTGCCAGTAGTAAAAATACGGGAGCGTCCACCGGGGAGCTGTTTTTT
clone_size: -; j_call: TRBJ1-4; d_call: -; v_call: TRBV10-2; cdr3_aa: CASSESTLGNEKLFF; cdr3_nt: TGCGCCAGCAGTGAGTCGACACTTGGGAATGAAAAACTGTTTTTT
clone_size: once; j_call: TRBJ2-7; d_call: TRBD2; v_call: TRBV3-1/TRBV3-2; cdr3_aa: CASSHLAGYYEQYF; cdr3_nt: TGTGCCAGCAGCCATTTAGCGGGCTACTACGAGCAGTACTTC
clone_size: -; j_call: TRBJ1-6; d_call: TRBD1; v_call: TRBV3-1/TRBV3-2; cdr3_aa: CASSQDPGGTSPLHF; cdr3_nt: TGTGCCAGCAGCCAAGATCCAGGGGGTACTTCACCCCTCCACTTT
clone_size: -; j_call: TRBJ1-3; d_call: TRBD1; v_call: TRBV6-5; cdr3_aa: CASWTGGSSGNTIYF; cdr3_nt: TGTGCCAGCTGGACAGGGGGTTCCTCTGGAAACACCATATATTTT
clone_size: many; j_call: TRBJ2-5; d_call: -; v_call: TRBV5-1; cdr3_aa: CASSLGENHQETQYF; cdr3_nt: TGCGCCAGCAGCTTGGGAGAGAACCACCAAGAGACCCAGTACTTC
clone_size: -; j_call: TRBJ1-2; d_call: -; v_call: TRBV19; cdr3_aa: CASSIDPTGYGYTF; cdr3_nt: TGTGCCAGTAGTATAGATCCGACTGGATATGGCTACACCTTC
clone_size: few; j_call: TRBJ1-2; d_call: -; v_call: TRBV12-3/TRBV12-4; cdr3_aa: CASSLEESYGYTF; cdr3_nt: TGTGCCAGCAGTTTAGAGGAGAGCTATGGCTACACCTTC
clone_size: -; j_call: TRBJ1-1; d_call: -; v_call: TRBV4-1; cdr3_aa: CASGSLLAVNTEAFF; cdr3_nt: TGCGCCAGCGGGTCCCTTTTGGCGGTGAACACTGAAGCTTTCTTT
clone_size: -; j_call: TRBJ2-2; d_call: TRBD1; v_call: TRBV11-3; cdr3_aa: CASSPRQGSTGELFF; cdr3_nt: TGTGCCAGCAGCCCCAGACAGGGGAGCACCGGGGAGCTGTTTTTT
clone_size: once; j_call: TRBJ1-6; d_call: TRBD1; v_call: TRBV19; cdr3_aa: CASSEWTGDNSPLHF; cdr3_nt: TGTGCCAGTAGTGAGTGGACAGGGGATAATTCACCCCTCCACTTT
clone_size: once; j_call: TRBJ2-1; d_call: -; v_call: TRBV9; cdr3_aa: CASSVSGRYNEQFF; cdr3_nt: TGTGCCAGCAGCGTATCTGGGCGCTACAATGAGCAGTTCTTC
clone_size: -; j_call: TRBJ1-1; d_call: TRBD1; v_call: TRBV3-1/TRBV3-2; cdr3_aa: CASSQDRTGRGTEAFF; cdr3_nt: TGTGCCAGCAGCCAAGATCGGACAGGGAGAGGTACTGAAGCTTTCTTT
clone_size: -; j_call: TRBJ1-2; d_call: TRBD1; v_call: TRBV28; cdr3_aa: CASSLSRGTGVGYTF; cdr3_nt: TGTGCCAGCAGTTTATCTCGCGGGACAGGGGTTGGCTACACCTTC
clone_size: -; j_call: TRBJ2-1; d_call: -; v_call: TRBV6-6; cdr3_aa: CASSYVRQVEQFF; cdr3_nt: TGTGCCAGCAGTTACGTCCGTCAGGTCGAGCAGTTCTTC
clone_size: once; j_call: TRBJ1-4; d_call: -; v_call: TRBV5-5; cdr3_aa: CASSLNPSNEKLFF; cdr3_nt: TGTGCCAGCAGCTTGAACCCTAGTAATGAAAAACTGTTTTTT
clone_size: -; j_call: TRBJ1-5; d_call: -; v_call: TRBV20-1; cdr3_aa: CSASGQFSNQPQHF; cdr3_nt: TGCAGTGCTAGTGGTCAGTTTAGCAATCAGCCCCAGCATTTT
clone_size: -; j_call: TRBJ1-1; d_call: -; v_call: TRBV5-1; cdr3_aa: CASSPAGNSWGAFF; cdr3_nt: TGCGCCAGCAGCCCGGCCGGGAACAGTTGGGGAGCTTTCTTT
clone_size: -; j_call: TRBJ2-5; d_call: -; v_call: TRBV28; cdr3_aa: CASNTPASGSETQYF; cdr3_nt: TGTGCCAGCAATACCCCCGCGTCAGGATCCGAGACCCAGTACTTC
clone_size: -; j_call: TRBJ2-5; d_call: -; v_call: TRBV30; cdr3_aa: CAWSVRGTYQETQYF; cdr3_nt: TGTGCCTGGAGTGTACGCGGGACCTACCAAGAGACCCAGTACTTC
clone_size: -; j_call: TRBJ2-7; d_call: TRBD2; v_call: TRBV7-2; cdr3_aa: CASSPPGGSSYEQYF; cdr3_nt: TGTGCCAGCAGCCCCCCGGGGGGGAGCTCCTACGAGCAGTACTTC
clone_size: -; j_call: TRBJ2-7; d_call: -; v_call: TRBV5-5; cdr3_aa: CASSLDNLPYEQYF; cdr3_nt: TGTGCCAGCAGCTTGGATAATCTTCCCTACGAGCAGTACTTC
clone_size: -; j_call: TRBJ2-2; d_call: TRBD2; v_call: TRBV4-1; cdr3_aa: CASSQDSLAGVIGELFF; cdr3_nt: TGCGCCAGCAGCCAAGATTCCCTAGCGGGAGTTATCGGGGAGCTGTTTTTT
clone_size: few; j_call: TRBJ2-1; d_call: -; v_call: TRBV5-5; cdr3_aa: CASSRGGYNEQFF; cdr3_nt: TGTGCCAGCAGCCGAGGGGGCTACAATGAGCAGTTCTTC
clone_size: -; j_call: TRBJ1-2; d_call: -; v_call: TRBV12-3/TRBV12-4; cdr3_aa: CASRRDTNYGYTF; cdr3_nt: TGTGCCAGCAGGAGGGACACTAACTATGGCTACACCTTC
clone_size: few; j_call: TRBJ2-3; d_call: -; v_call: TRBV21-1; cdr3_aa: CAASGRLSTDTQYF; cdr3_nt: TGTGCGGCTAGCGGGCGCCTTAGCACAGATACGCAGTATTTT
clone_size: -; j_call: TRBJ1-4; d_call: -; v_call: TRBV7-9; cdr3_aa: CASSRALATNEKLFF; cdr3_nt: TGTGCCAGCAGCCGCGCGCTCGCAACTAATGAAAAACTGTTTTTT
clone_size: -; j_call: TRBJ1-1; d_call: -; v_call: TRBV7-3; cdr3_aa: CASSRTGGPNTEAFF; cdr3_nt: TGTGCCAGCAGCCGTACGGGAGGTCCGAACACTGAAGCTTTCTTT
clone_size: -; j_call: TRBJ1-6; d_call: -; v_call: TRBV21-1; cdr3_aa: CASSKGGGQGISSPLHF; cdr3_nt: TGTGCCAGCAGCAAAGGCGGAGGACAGGGGATAAGTTCACCCCTCCACTTT
clone_size: -; j_call: TRBJ1-2; d_call: -; v_call: TRBV6-1; cdr3_aa: CASSSLQGALHGYTF; cdr3_nt: TGTGCCAGCAGTAGCCTACAGGGCGCTTTGCATGGCTACACCTTC
clone_size: -; j_call: TRBJ2-1; d_call: -; v_call: TRBV7-9; cdr3_aa: CASSLERGEQFF; cdr3_nt: TGTGCCAGCAGCTTAGAAAGGGGTGAGCAGTTCTTC
clone_size: -; j_call: TRBJ2-7; d_call: -; v_call: TRBV5-4; cdr3_aa: CASSLGSATYEQYF; cdr3_nt: TGTGCCAGCAGCTTGGGGAGCGCAACCTACGAGCAGTACTTC
clone_size: few; j_call: TRBJ1-1; d_call: TRBD1; v_call: TRBV11-3; cdr3_aa: CASSTGGRNTEAFF; cdr3_nt: TGTGCCAGCAGCACAGGGGGTCGGAACACTGAAGCTTTCTTT
clone_size: -; j_call: TRBJ1-1; d_call: -; v_call: TRBV5-5; cdr3_aa: CASSLEGDMNTEAFF; cdr3_nt: TGTGCCAGCAGCTTGGAAGGGGACATGAACACTGAAGCTTTCTTT
clone_size: -; j_call: TRBJ2-3; d_call: TRBD2; v_call: TRBV4-1; cdr3_aa: CASSQEGALAGGPRDTQYF; cdr3_nt: TGCGCCAGCAGCCAAGAAGGTGCCCTAGCGGGAGGGCCGAGAGATACGCAGTATTTT
clone_size: -; j_call: TRBJ1-2; d_call: -; v_call: TRBV5-6; cdr3_aa: CASSYTGYSNYGYTF; cdr3_nt: TGTGCCAGCAGCTACACAGGGTACTCTAACTATGGCTACACCTTC
clone_size: once; j_call: TRBJ2-4; d_call: -; v_call: TRBV12-3/TRBV12-4; cdr3_aa: CASSLGSGEGFDF; cdr3_nt: TGTGCCAGCAGTTTAGGTTCAGGGGAGGGGTTTGACTTC
clone_size: -; j_call: TRBJ2-3; d_call: -; v_call: TRBV11-2; cdr3_aa: CASSLDFGGSDTQYF; cdr3_nt: TGTGCCAGCAGCTTAGATTTCGGCGGGTCAGATACGCAGTATTTT
clone_size: -; j_call: TRBJ1-3; d_call: -; v_call: TRBV21-1; cdr3_aa: CASTSGGRGNTIYF; cdr3_nt: TGTGCCAGCACCTCGGGGGGGCGCGGAAACACCATATATTTT